This entry lists 18 T cell receptor beta chains sequenced from one sample in a study of blood T cell repertoires in COVID-19. Assay: immunoSEQ multiplex PCR; the TCRdb copy retains only in-frame clones and omits some. The sample carries fewer than 350,000 clones, approximately 90% recorded once. The sample taken for sequencing was peripheral blood. The receptors originated from a man aged 35 to 55 with acute or convalescent COVID-19.

This sequence joins TRBV27 and TRBJ1-6; D is unresolved. Trimming took off 2 bases at V and 9 bases at J, with 11 bases between the two ends. CDR1 is MNHEY and CDR2 is SMNVEV in the germline V gene (reference sequence). The length of the CDR3 is 14 residues. The CDR3 sequence is CASSLRGMGSPLHF. Written as DNA, the CDR3 is TGTGCCAGCAGTTTACGGGGTATGGGTTCACCCCTCCACTTT.

The rearrangement uses TRBV5-1 and TRBJ1-2; 9 bases are shared with TRBD1. CDR1 is SGHRS and CDR2 is YFSETQ in the germline V gene. V lost 1 base and J lost 10; bases outside the gene matches: 8. CDR3 length: 14 amino acids. CDR3 nucleotides: TGCGCCAGCAGCTTGTGGGGACAGGGCGCAGACTACACCTTC. As protein: CASSLWGQGADYTF.

On this clone: The sample carries other DNA sequences with the same CDR3. The CDR3 region has the DNA TGTGCCAGCAGCTCGGACAGGAACACTGAAGCTTTCTTT. It is translated as CASSSDRNTEAFF. The chain recombines TRBV7-2 with TRBJ1-1; possible D gene TRBD1, 6 bases. The CDR3 has 13 residues. Trimming removed 4 bases from V and 1 base from J, with 7 bases in between. In germline, CDR1 is SGHTA, CDR2 FQGNSA.

This chain uses TRBV4-2 with TRBJ1-2; TRBD1 agrees at 9 bases. The V segment lost 0 bases and the J segment 4 bases; nucleotides outside the gene matches: 15. Germline CDR1 and CDR2: LGHNA and YNFKEQ. CDR3 length: 19 amino acids. The CDR3 DNA reads as TGTGCCAGCAGCCAAGATGCCCCGGGACAGGGAACGATTGGCTATGGCTACACCTTC. This sequence encodes CASSQDAPGQGTIGYGYTF.

This chain connects TRBV9 to TRBJ2-2; D may be TRBD2 (6 bases). Germline CDR1 and CDR2: SGDLS and YYNGEE. The CDR3 has 16 residues. With 3 bases removed from V and 4 bases from J, the gap between germline ends came to 16 bases. CDR3 DNA: TGTGCCAGCAGCGGCGGGGTCAACAGTGCCACCGGGGAGCTGTTTTTT. Translated: CASSGGVNSATGELFF.

The rearrangement joins TRBV30 to TRBJ1-5, with 7 bases that match TRBD1. V trimming: 2 bases; J trimming: 3 bases; junction bases outside the gene matches: 4. CDR1 is GTSNPN and CDR2 is SVGIG in the germline V gene (reference sequence). This CDR3 has 14 amino acids. Written as DNA, the CDR3 is TGTGCCTGGAGTCTGGACAGGTTCAATCAGCCCCAGCATTTT. Protein product: CAWSLDRFNQPQHF.

V is TRBV24-1 and J is TRBJ2-2; 8 nucleotides align to TRBD1. J was trimmed by 1 base and V by 7 bases; bases with no gene match: 4. This CDR3 region has 15 residues. CDR1 and CDR2 from the germline V gene are KGHDR and SFDVKD. CDR3 in amino acids: CATREGTGNTGELFF. CDR3 nucleotide sequence: TGTGCCACCAGAGAAGGGACAGGGAACACCGGGGAGCTGTTTTTT.

This chain connects TRBV5-6 to TRBJ1-2; no reliable D call. The V gene's germline CDR1 is SGHDT and CDR2 YYEEEE. CDR3 length: 11 amino acids. Trimming pared 0 bases from V and 7 bases from J, leaving 4 bases between. CDR3: CASSLGVGYTF. As DNA, the CDR3 is TGTGCCAGCAGCTTGGGAGTTGGCTACACCTTC. Supplemented by reference TRBV5-6 and TRBJ1-2, the full variable domain reads DAGVTQSPTHLIKTRGQQVTLRCSPKSGHDTVSWYQQALGQGPQFIFQYYEEEERQRGNFPDRFSGHQFPNYSSELNVNALLLGDSALYLCASSLGVGYTFGSGTRLTVV.

CDR3 DNA sequence: TGTGCCAGCAGCTTAGCCCGGGACAGGGGTATGCAGTACTTC. Translating gives CASSLARDRGMQYF. The gene calls are TRBV7-2 and TRBJ2-7; 10 bases fit TRBD1. Germline CDR1 SGHTA, CDR2 FQGNSA. This CDR3 spans 14 amino acids. With 0 bases clipped from V and 9 bases from J, the junction kept 5 bases outside the gene matches. The full variable domain, rest sourced from reference TRBV7-2 and TRBJ2-7, is GAGVSQSPSNKVTEKGKDVELRCDPISGHTALYWYRQSLGQGLEFLIYFQGNSAPDKSGLPSDRFSAERTGGSVSTLTIQRTQQEDSAVYLCASSLARDRGMQYFGPGTRLTVT.

The V and J genes are TRBV18 and TRBJ1-2, with D unresolved. Germline-derived CDR1 and CDR2 are KGHSH and LQKENI. V gave up 2 bases and J gave up 6 bases, with 10 bases separating them. CDR3 length: 13 residues. The CDR3 region is CASSPLGGDGYTF. CDR3 nucleotide sequence: TGTGCCAGCTCACCATTGGGCGGGGATGGCTACACCTTC.

V and J are TRBV19 and TRBJ1-6; a weak D match, TRBD1 (5 bases). This CDR3 is 17 amino acids long. The germline CDR1 and CDR2 sequences are LNHDA and SQIVND (reference sequence). Trimming cost V 1 base and J 2 bases, with 12 bases left between them. CDR3 coding DNA: TGTGCCAGTAGTATAGGAAGGGGCGCGACCTATAATTCACCCCTCCACTTT. It encodes CASSIGRGATYNSPLHF.

The V call is TRBV11-2, the J call TRBJ2-7; the D gene is possibly TRBD1 (5 bases). The V and J ends lost 4 bases and 0 bases respectively, with 10 bases between them. CDR3 length equals 14 residues. Germline V lookup: CDR1 SGHAT, CDR2 FQNNGV. The CDR3, as DNA: TGTGCCAGCAGCTCCGACAGAAGCTCCTACGAGCAGTACTTC. Its protein product is CASSSDRSSYEQYF.

V and J are TRBV5-6 and TRBJ1-2; D is uncertain. Trimming pared 2 bases from V and 7 bases from J, leaving 9 bases between. CDR1 is SGHDT and CDR2 is YYEEEE in the germline V gene. The CDR3 runs to 12 residues. The CDR3 region has the DNA TGTGCCAGCAGCTTCGTGAATAGTGGCTACACCTTC. This translates into CASSFVNSGYTF.

This clone was recorded a few times. This specimen includes other DNA sequences encoding the same CDR3. The rearrangement links TRBV5-4 to TRBJ1-1; D gene unclear. In germline, CDR1 is SGHNT, CDR2 YYREEE (reference sequence). V lost 0 bases and J 1 base, leaving 7 bases between the germline ends. CDR3 length: 14 residues. CDR3 DNA sequence: TGTGCCAGCAGCTTGGGGTTGGCGAACACTGAAGCTTTCTTT. The encoded protein is CASSLGLANTEAFF.

The rearrangement links TRBV2 to TRBJ1-2; TRBD1 is a possible D gene (5 bases). The CDR3 runs 14 residues. Germline V gene data show CDR1 as SNHLY and CDR2 as FYNNEI. V was clipped by 7 bases and J by 2 bases, with 14 bases between them. The CDR3 here is CASIQAGGNYGYTF. CDR3 in DNA: TGTGCCAGCATCCAGGCGGGGGGAAACTATGGCTACACCTTC.

This rearrangement joins TRBV5-6 to TRBJ1-2; D not certain. This CDR3 has 11 residues. V was clipped by 1 base and J by 8 bases, with 6 bases between them. Germline lookup yields CDR1 SGHDT and CDR2 YYEEEE. CDR3 in amino acids: CASSLTGGYTF. As DNA, the CDR3 is TGTGCCAGCAGCTTGACGGGGGGCTACACCTTC.

This chain joins TRBV12-5 and TRBJ2-7, with D possibly TRBD1 on 6 matching bases. CDR3 length equals 17 residues. Germline lookup yields CDR1 LGHNT and CDR2 FRNRAP. V lost 0 bases and J lost 5, with 20 bases in between. CDR3 amino acids: CASGLVFHPAGENEQYF. DNA of the CDR3: TGTGCTAGTGGTTTGGTATTCCACCCCGCAGGGGAGAACGAGCAGTACTTC.

This clone has only a few counts. The chain carries TRBV9 and TRBJ1-6, with TRBD1 as a possible D gene (5 bases). The CDR3 spans 19 residues. Germline lookup yields CDR1 SGDLS and CDR2 YYNGEE. V was trimmed by 5 bases and J by 0 bases, leaving 21 bases between them. This chain's CDR3 is CASSIGQGSYSSYNSPLHF. The CDR3 DNA follows: TGTGCCAGCAGTATAGGGCAGGGCTCCTATAGCTCCTATAATTCACCCCTCCACTTT.